The entry below describes one T cell receptor (beta chain). Its specificity is not known. This sample is part of a study of OX40 agonist ivuxolimab in advanced cancers. As for the study in general: Patients were infused with ivuxolimab every 2 weeks at 0.01 to 10 mg/kg. Among those enrolled, mean age was about 58 years (range about 23 to 79) and 82.7% were male. Overall study findings and caveats: Expanded peripheral T-cell antigen specificity went undetermined.

The table came from immunoSEQ multiplex PCR; TCRdb's copy has only in-frame clones and leaves some out. The repertoire holds some 57,000 clones, with approximately 90% as singletons. Trimming took off 4 bases at V and 3 bases at J, with 12 bases between the two ends. The germline V gene encodes CDR1 MNHEY and CDR2 SVGAGI. The CDR3 has 14 residues. The source was CD4+ or CD8+ T cells sorted from blood, collected in a trial of the OX40 agonist ivuxolimab. The gene calls are TRBV6-5 and TRBJ1-2; D not certain. The receptor's source is an adult with an advanced solid tumor such as melanoma, head and neck, liver or kidney cancer. The CDR3 sequence: CASSLARRDYGYTF. CDR3 DNA sequence: TGTGCCAGCAGTTTAGCCCGAAGGGACTATGGCTACACCTTC.